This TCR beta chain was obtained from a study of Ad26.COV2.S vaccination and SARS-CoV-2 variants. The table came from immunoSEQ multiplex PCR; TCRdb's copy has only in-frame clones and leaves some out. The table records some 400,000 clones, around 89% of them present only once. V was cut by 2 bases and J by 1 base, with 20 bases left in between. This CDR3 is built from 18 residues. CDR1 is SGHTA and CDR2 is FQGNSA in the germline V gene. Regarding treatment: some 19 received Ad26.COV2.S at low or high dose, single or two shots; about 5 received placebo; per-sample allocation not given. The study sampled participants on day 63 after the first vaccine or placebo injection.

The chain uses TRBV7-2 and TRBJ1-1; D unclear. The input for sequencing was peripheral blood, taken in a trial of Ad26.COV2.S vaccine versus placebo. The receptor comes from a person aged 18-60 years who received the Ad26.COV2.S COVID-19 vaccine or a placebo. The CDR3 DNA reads TGTGCCAGCAGCTTATACCCCCCTTTTTGGGCCAGGAACACTGAAGCTTTCTTT. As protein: CASSLYPPFWARNTEAFF.